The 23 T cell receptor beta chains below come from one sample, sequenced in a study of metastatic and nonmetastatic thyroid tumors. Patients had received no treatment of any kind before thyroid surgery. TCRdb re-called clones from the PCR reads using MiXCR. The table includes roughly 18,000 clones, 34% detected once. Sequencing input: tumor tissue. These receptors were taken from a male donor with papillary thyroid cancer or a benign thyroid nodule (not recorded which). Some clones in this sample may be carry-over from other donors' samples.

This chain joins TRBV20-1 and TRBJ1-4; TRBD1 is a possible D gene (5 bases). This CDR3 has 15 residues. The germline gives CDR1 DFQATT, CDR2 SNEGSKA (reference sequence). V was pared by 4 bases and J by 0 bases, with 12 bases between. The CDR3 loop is CSATRDSATNEKLFF. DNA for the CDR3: TGCAGTGCTACCCGGGACTCTGCAACTAATGAAAAACTGTTTTTT.

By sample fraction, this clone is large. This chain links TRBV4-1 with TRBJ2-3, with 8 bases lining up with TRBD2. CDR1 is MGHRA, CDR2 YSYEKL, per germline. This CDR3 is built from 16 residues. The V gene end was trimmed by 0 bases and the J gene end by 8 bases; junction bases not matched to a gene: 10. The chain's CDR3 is CASSQDSAGGLGTQYF. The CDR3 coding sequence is TGCGCCAGCAGCCAAGATAGCGCGGGAGGCCTGGGTACGCAGTATTTT.

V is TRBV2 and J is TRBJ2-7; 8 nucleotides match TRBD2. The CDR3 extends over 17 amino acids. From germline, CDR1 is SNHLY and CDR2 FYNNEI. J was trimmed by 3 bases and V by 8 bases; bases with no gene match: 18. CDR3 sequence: CASVTGAAGAWVYEQYF. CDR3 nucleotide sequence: TGTGCCAGCGTAACTGGAGCAGCGGGGGCTTGGGTCTACGAGCAGTACTTC.

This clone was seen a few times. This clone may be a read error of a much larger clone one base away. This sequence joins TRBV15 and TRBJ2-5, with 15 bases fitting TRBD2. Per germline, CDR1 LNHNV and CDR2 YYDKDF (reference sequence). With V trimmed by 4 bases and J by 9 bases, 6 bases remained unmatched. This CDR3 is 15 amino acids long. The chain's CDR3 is CATSIGGTSGRPQYF. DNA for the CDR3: TGTGCCACCAGCATAGGTGGGACTAGCGGGAGGCCCCAGTACTTC.

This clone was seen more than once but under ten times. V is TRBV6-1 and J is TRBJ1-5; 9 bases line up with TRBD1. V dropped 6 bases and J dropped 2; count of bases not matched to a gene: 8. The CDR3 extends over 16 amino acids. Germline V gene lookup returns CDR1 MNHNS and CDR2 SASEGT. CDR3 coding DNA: TGTGCCAGCAGGCGCGCCGGGACAGGGCGCAATCAGCCCCAGCATTTT. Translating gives CASRRAGTGRNQPQHF.

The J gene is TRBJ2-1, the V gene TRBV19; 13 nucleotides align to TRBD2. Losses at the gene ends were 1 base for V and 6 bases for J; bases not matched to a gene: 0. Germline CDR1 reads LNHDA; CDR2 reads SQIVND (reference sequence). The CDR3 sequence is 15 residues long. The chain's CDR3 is CASSIGTSGSNEQFF. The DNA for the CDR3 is TGTGCCAGTAGTATAGGGACTAGCGGGAGCAATGAGCAGTTCTTC. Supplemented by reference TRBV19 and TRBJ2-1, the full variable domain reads DGGITQSPKYLFRKEGQNVTLSCEQNLNHDAMYWYRQDPGQGLRLIYYSQIVNDFQKGDIAEGYSVSREKKESFPLTVTSAQKNPTAFYLCASSIGTSGSNEQFFGPGTRLTVL.

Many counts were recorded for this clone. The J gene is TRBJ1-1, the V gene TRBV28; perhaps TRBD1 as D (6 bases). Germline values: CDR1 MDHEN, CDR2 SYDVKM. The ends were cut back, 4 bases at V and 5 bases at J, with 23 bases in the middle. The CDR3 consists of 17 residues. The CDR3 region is CASSSYRGQSSNTEAFF. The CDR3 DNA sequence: TGTGCCAGCAGTTCTTATAGAGGACAGTCCAGTAATACTGAAGCTTTCTTT.

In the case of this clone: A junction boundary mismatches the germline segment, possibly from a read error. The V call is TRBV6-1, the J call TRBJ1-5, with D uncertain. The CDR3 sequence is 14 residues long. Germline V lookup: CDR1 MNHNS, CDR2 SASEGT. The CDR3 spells CASSVTVSNQTQHF. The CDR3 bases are TGTGCCAGCAGTGTGACGGTTAGCAATCAGACCCAGCACTTT.

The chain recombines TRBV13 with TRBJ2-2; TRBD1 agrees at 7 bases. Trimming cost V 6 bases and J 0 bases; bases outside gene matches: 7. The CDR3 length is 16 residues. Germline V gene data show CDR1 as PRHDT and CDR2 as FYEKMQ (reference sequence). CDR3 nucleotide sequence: TGTGCCAGCAGTTCCGGGACAGTCGCGAACACCGGGGAGCTGTTTTTT. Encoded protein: CASSSGTVANTGELFF.

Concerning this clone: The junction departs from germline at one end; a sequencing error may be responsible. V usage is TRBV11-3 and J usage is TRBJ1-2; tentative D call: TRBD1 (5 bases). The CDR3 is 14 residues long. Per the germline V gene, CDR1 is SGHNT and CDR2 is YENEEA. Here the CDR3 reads CSSSPRGVSYGYTF. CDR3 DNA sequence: TGTTCCAGCAGCCCGCGGGGGGTATCCTATGGCTACACCTTC.

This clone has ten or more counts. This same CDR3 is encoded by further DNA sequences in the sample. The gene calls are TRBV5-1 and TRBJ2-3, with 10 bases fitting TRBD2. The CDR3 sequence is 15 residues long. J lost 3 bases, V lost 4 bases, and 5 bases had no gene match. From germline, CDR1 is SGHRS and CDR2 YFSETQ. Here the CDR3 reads CASSPGLALTDTQYF. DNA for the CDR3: TGCGCCAGCAGCCCGGGACTAGCGTTGACAGATACGCAGTATTTT.

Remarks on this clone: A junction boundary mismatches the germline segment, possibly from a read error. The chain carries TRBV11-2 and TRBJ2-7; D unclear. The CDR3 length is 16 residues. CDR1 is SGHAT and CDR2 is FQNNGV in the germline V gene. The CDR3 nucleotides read TGTGCCAGCAGCCTAGATCGCCCATGCTCATCCTACGAGCAGTACTTC. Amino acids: CASSLDRPCSSYEQYF.

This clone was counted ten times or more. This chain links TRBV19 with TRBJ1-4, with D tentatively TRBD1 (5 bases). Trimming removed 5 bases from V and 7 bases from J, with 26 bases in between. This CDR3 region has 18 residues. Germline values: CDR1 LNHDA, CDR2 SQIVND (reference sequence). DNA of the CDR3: TGTGCCAGTAGTTCGGGACGGACCTACCACACGATGGGTGAAAAACTGTTTTTT. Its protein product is CASSSGRTYHTMGEKLFF.

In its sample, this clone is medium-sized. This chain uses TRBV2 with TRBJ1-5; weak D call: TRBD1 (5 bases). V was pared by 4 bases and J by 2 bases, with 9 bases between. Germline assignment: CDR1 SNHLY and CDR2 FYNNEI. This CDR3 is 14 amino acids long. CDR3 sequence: CASSALTGNQPQHF. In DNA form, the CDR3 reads TGTGCCAGCAGTGCCTTGACAGGCAATCAGCCCCAGCATTTT.

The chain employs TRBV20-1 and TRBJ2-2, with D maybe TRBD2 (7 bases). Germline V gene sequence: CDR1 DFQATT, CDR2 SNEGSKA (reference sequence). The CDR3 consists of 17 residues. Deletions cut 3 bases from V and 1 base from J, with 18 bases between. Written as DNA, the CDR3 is TGCAGTGCTAGGGAATCTGGAAGGGGGGGGAACACCGGGGAGCTGTTTTTT. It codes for CSARESGRGGNTGELFF.

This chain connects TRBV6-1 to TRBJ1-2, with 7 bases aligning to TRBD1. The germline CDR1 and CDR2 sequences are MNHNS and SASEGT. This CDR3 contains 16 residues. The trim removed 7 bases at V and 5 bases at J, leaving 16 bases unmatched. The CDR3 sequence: CASIRGPGQPTYGYTF. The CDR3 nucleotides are TGTGCCAGCATTCGGGGCCCGGGACAGCCTACTTATGGCTACACCTTC.

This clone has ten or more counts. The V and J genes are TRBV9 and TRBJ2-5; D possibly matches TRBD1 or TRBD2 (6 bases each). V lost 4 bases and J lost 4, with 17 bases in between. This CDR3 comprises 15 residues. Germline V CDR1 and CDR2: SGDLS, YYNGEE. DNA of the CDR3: TGTGCCAGCAGCTCCCTAGGGGGGACCCCAGAGACCCAGTACTTC. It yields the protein CASSSLGGTPETQYF.

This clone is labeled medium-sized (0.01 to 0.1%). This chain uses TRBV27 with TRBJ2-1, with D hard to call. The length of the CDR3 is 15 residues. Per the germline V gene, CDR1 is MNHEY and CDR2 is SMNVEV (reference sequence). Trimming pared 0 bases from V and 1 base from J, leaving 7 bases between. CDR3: CASSLSPGSYNEQFF. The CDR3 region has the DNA TGTGCCAGCAGTTTATCCCCAGGATCCTACAATGAGCAGTTCTTC.

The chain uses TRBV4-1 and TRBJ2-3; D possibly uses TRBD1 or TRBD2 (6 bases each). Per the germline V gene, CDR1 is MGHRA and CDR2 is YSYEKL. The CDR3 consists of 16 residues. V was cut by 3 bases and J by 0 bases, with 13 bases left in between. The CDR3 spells CASSQRRGTSTDTQYF. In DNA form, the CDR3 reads TGCGCCAGCAGCCAGAGACGGGGGACAAGCACAGATACGCAGTATTTT.

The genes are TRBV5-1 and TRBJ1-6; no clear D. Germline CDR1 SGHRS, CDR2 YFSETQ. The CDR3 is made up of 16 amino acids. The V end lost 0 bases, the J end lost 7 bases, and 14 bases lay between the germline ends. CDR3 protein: CASSLDPDRRNSPLHF. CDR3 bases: TGCGCCAGCAGCTTGGATCCGGACCGGCGGAATTCACCCCTCCACTTT.

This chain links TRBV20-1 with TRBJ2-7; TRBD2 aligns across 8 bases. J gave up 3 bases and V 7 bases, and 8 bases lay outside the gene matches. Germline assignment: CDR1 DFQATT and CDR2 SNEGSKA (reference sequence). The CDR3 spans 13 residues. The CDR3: CSVPGRAVYEQYF. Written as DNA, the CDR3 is TGCAGTGTCCCCGGGAGGGCCGTCTACGAGCAGTACTTC.

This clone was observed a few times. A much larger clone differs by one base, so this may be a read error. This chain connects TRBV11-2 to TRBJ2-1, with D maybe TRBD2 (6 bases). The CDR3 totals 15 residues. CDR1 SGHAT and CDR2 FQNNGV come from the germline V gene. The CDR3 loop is CASSLGDSRYNGQFF. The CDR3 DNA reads TGTGCCAGCAGCTTAGGGGACTCTCGCTACAATGGGCAGTTCTTC.

CDR3 sequence: CASIPSGVFYNEQFF. DNA for the CDR3: TGTGCCAGCATCCCGAGCGGGGTTTTCTACAATGAGCAGTTCTTC. This sequence joins TRBV27 and TRBJ2-1, with 7 positions matching TRBD2. The CDR3 sequence is 15 residues long. Looked up from germline, CDR1 is MNHEY and CDR2 is SMNVEV (reference sequence). Trimming took 7 bases from V and 3 from J; bases not matched to a gene: 9.